A selection of T cell receptor beta chains follows, all from one sample in a study of T cell responses to AZD1222 COVID-19 vaccine. Measured with immunoSEQ multiplex PCR; TCRdb has only the in-frame clones, and not every one. Of roughly 140,000 clones in the sample, less than 95% are singletons; the top ten hold 1.5% to 2%. The input for sequencing was peripheral blood, taken on day 0 of AZD1222 vaccination. Receptors originate from an adult in good health. Both conserved end residues are part of each CDR3. The order of the fields is D gene, V gene, J gene, clone size, CDR3 DNA, CDR3 protein. D genes are given only for firm matches. Expanded clones get a size class; other rows say once, few or many, or leave the size out.

.,TRBV2,TRBJ1-3,.,TGTGCCAGCAGTGAGGGACACTCTGGAAACACCATATATTTT,CASSEGHSGNTIYF
.,TRBV4-1,TRBJ2-3,.,TGCGCCAGCAGCCAAGCGGGGGTCCCATATGATACGCAGTATTTT,CASSQAGVPYDTQYF
TRBD2,TRBV7-9,TRBJ2-1,.,TGTGCCAGCAGCTTGACTAGCGGGAGTGGATCTAACAATGAGCAGTTCTTC,CASSLTSGSGSNNEQFF
TRBD1,TRBV19,TRBJ1-6,.,TGTGCCAGTAGTATGGATTTAGGACAGGGCACTTCACCCCTCCACTTT,CASSMDLGQGTSPLHF
TRBD2,TRBV2,TRBJ2-3,.,TGTGCCAGCAGTGGGAGCGGGAGGACTCCTGGGGCAGATACGCAGTATTTT,CASSGSGRTPGADTQYF
.,TRBV4-1,TRBJ2-1,.,TGCGCCAGCAGCCCAGCGGGTGAATACTACAATGAGCAGTTCTTC,CASSPAGEYYNEQFF
TRBD1,TRBV6-5,TRBJ1-5,.,TGTGCCAGCAGTTACTCGGGACAGGGGAGCAATCAGCCCCAGCATTTT,CASSYSGQGSNQPQHF
.,TRBV2,TRBJ2-1,.,TGTGCCAGCAGACTCAGGTCCATGGTCTACAATGAGCAGTTCTTC,CASRLRSMVYNEQFF
TRBD2,TRBV5-4,TRBJ2-1,.,TGTGCCAGCAGCTTGACGGGAGGAATGTTGAATGAGCAGTTCTTC,CASSLTGGMLNEQFF
TRBD1,TRBV3-1/TRBV3-2,TRBJ1-4,.,TGTGCCAGCAGCCACAAACAGGGGACGGGACTGTTTTTT,CASSHKQGTGLFF
.,TRBV28,TRBJ2-1,.,TGTGCCAGCAGTTTAGACACCTACAATGAGCAGTTCTTC,CASSLDTYNEQFF
.,TRBV11-2,TRBJ1-6,.,TGTGCCAGCAGCTTAGTCCTAAGGGCTTCACCCCTCCACTTT,CASSLVLRASPLHF
.,TRBV4-2,TRBJ1-3,.,TGTGCCAGCAGCATGGGAAACACCATATATTTT,CASSMGNTIYF
.,TRBV9,TRBJ2-5,.,TGTGCCAGCAGCGTCGCTAGAGGGGAAGAGACCCAGTACTTC,CASSVARGEETQYF
TRBD1,TRBV4-3,TRBJ1-4,.,TGCGCCAGCAGCCAGTCACCGGGACAGCATGAAAAACTGTTTTTT,CASSQSPGQHEKLFF
TRBD1,TRBV27,TRBJ1-5,.,TGTGCCAGCAGTTTAGACAGGGTGCATCAGCCCCAGCATTTT,CASSLDRVHQPQHF
.,TRBV18,TRBJ2-7,.,TGTGCCAGCTCACCACCGGGAACAGCGAGCTCCTACGAGCAGTACTTC,CASSPPGTASSYEQYF
TRBD1,TRBV28,TRBJ1-6,.,TGTGCCAGCAGTTCTGGACAGGGGGCCCCAATTTATAATTCACCCCTCCACTTT,CASSSGQGAPIYNSPLHF
.,TRBV5-6,TRBJ2-1,.,TGTGCCAGCTCTTTTGCGCGCTACAATGAGCAGTTCTTC,CASSFARYNEQFF
.,TRBV10-3,TRBJ2-5,once,TGTGCCACCAGGGCTTTTTTGGAACAAGAGACCCAGTACTTC,CATRAFLEQETQYF
.,TRBV19,TRBJ2-4,many,TGTGCCAGTAGTATATCCCCTGGCAGGGATGGACCCATTCAGTACTTC,CASSISPGRDGPIQYF
TRBD2,TRBV7-3,TRBJ2-1,once,TGTGCCAGCAGCCGGGTCGGCGGGAGATTTCTGTTCTTC,CASSRVGGRFLFF
TRBD1,TRBV6-2/TRBV6-3,TRBJ1-6,.,TGTGCCAGCAGTCGGCCTTCGGGACAGCGGAATTCACCCCTCCACTTT,CASSRPSGQRNSPLHF
TRBD1,TRBV5-5,TRBJ2-7,.,TGTGCCAGCAGGTGGACAGGCTCCTACGAGCAGTACTTC,CASRWTGSYEQYF
.,TRBV10-3,TRBJ1-1,.,TGTGCCATCAGGAACAGTGATCCGAACACTGAAGCTTTCTTT,CAIRNSDPNTEAFF
TRBD1,TRBV19,TRBJ2-1,.,TGTGCCAGTAGTCAACACCGGGACAGGGAGTCGAATGAGCAGTTCTTC,CASSQHRDRESNEQFF
TRBD2,TRBV7-7,TRBJ2-1,.,TGTGCCAGCCTAGCGGGAGGGCCCCATGAGCAGTTCTTC,CASLAGGPHEQFF
TRBD1,TRBV27,TRBJ1-2,.,TGTGCCAGCAGTTTATCCATGACAGGGATCTATGGCTACACCTTC,CASSLSMTGIYGYTF
.,TRBV6-2/TRBV6-3,TRBJ2-7,.,TGTGCCAGCAGTTACCCCCGGGACACTTACGGGATTGAGCAGTACTTC,CASSYPRDTYGIEQYF
TRBD1,TRBV6-5,TRBJ1-6,.,TGTGCCAGCAGGGACAGGGCCCACTCACCCCTCCACTTT,CASRDRAHSPLHF
.,TRBV11-2,TRBJ2-1,.,TGTGCCAGCAGCTCATACAAACTCAGCTCCTACAATGAGCAGTTCTTC,CASSSYKLSSYNEQFF
.,TRBV5-1,TRBJ2-1,.,TGCGCCAGCAGCTCGACGGGATACAATGAGCAGTTCTTC,CASSSTGYNEQFF
.,TRBV7-6,TRBJ1-2,.,TGTGCCAGCAGCTTACACAGAAACGGGCTACGAGACAAGACCCCCACCTTC,CASSLHRNGLRDKTPTF
TRBD1,TRBV6-4,TRBJ2-7,.,TGTGCCAGCAGGGCCGGGACAGGGCGTCACTGCGAGCAGTACTTC,CASRAGTGRHCEQYF
TRBD1,TRBV10-3,TRBJ2-1,.,TGTGCCATCAGTGAGTCTAGGGGGCAAACTGAGCAGTTCTTC,CAISESRGQTEQFF
TRBD2,TRBV10-3,TRBJ2-1,.,TGTGCCATCAGTCCGGGACTAGCTCCAAATGAGCAGTTCTTC,CAISPGLAPNEQFF
TRBD2,TRBV4-2,TRBJ2-1,.,TGTGCCAGCAGCCAACTCACAACGGGACTAGGGGGACTAGCGGGAGTCGGTGAGCAGTTCTTC,CASSQLTTGLGGLAGVGEQFF
.,TRBV9,TRBJ1-6,.,TGTGCCAGCAGCGTTGAACAAATCGGGTATAATTCACCCCTCCACTTT,CASSVEQIGYNSPLHF
TRBD1,TRBV7-9,TRBJ1-4,once,TGTGCCAGCAGCACCAGACTACCGGGACAGGGAAATGAAAAACTGTTTTTT,CASSTRLPGQGNEKLFF
.,TRBV12-2,TRBJ2-1,.,TGTGCAAGTCGTCGAATTTTTAGACTAGCGGGAATGCCATACAATGAGCAGTTCTTC,CASRRIFRLAGMPYNEQFF
.,TRBV6-6,TRBJ1-2,.,TGTGCCAGCAGCCAGAGCGTTAGGATAGATGGCTACACCTTC,CASSQSVRIDGYTF
.,TRBV2,TRBJ1-5,.,TGTGCCAGCAGTGTTTGGCAGAATAGCAATCAGCCCCAGCATTTT,CASSVWQNSNQPQHF
TRBD1,TRBV5-4,TRBJ1-2,.,TGTGCCAGCAGCCTCGACAGGGGGCCGGGCTACACCTTC,CASSLDRGPGYTF
TRBD1,TRBV6-6,TRBJ1-5,.,TGTGCCAGCAGTCCCCTGGACAGGGGAAATCAGCCCCAGCATTTT,CASSPLDRGNQPQHF
.,TRBV7-2,TRBJ1-6,.,TGTGCCAGCAGCTTAGGCGATATAATGAGCTCCTATAATTCACCCCTCCACTTT,CASSLGDIMSSYNSPLHF
.,TRBV28,TRBJ1-6,.,TGTGCCAGCAGTTTAATCCTTTCACCCCTCCACTTT,CASSLILSPLHF
.,TRBV11-1,TRBJ2-7,.,TGTGCCAGCAGCTTAGAACAACAGGGTTACGAGCAGTACTTC,CASSLEQQGYEQYF
TRBD1,TRBV6-2/TRBV6-3,TRBJ1-5,.,TGTGCCAGCAGCCAACAGGGGGCAAGTCAGCCCCAGCATTTT,CASSQQGASQPQHF
TRBD1,TRBV5-1,TRBJ1-2,.,TGCGCCAGCAGCTCGGACAGGGACTATGGCTACACCTTC,CASSSDRDYGYTF
.,TRBV7-8,TRBJ2-3,once,TGTGCCAGCAGCGAACCTAGCGCCCGCACAGATACGCAGTATTTT,CASSEPSARTDTQYF
.,TRBV7-9,TRBJ1-1,once,TGTGCCAGCAGCTTAGCGGGGCAGCGGACTGAAGCTTTCTTT,CASSLAGQRTEAFF
.,TRBV28,TRBJ2-1,.,TGTGCCAGCAGCCACGGACGGGCCTACAATGAGCAGTTCTTC,CASSHGRAYNEQFF
.,TRBV25-1,TRBJ2-5,.,TGTGCCAGCAGTGTGGTGACAGAGACCCAGTACTTC,CASSVVTETQYF
.,TRBV15,TRBJ1-1,few,TGTGCCACCAGCAGGGATCGTGGGGGTAGCACTGAAGCTTTCTTT,CATSRDRGGSTEAFF